The sequence of this T cell receptor beta chain was determined in a study of T cell clonotyping in hematopoietic cell transplantation. Looked up from germline, CDR1 is SGHTA and CDR2 is FQGNSA. The length of the CDR3 is 14 residues. V lost 5 bases, J lost 8 bases, and 16 bases lay in between. The assay was immunoSEQ multiplex PCR, and TCRdb's table has in-frame clones only and misses some. Among over 10,000 clones listed, approximately 83% were seen once. General study results and limits: After transplant, recipient diversity fell while pathologically expanded clonotypes grew through day 180. CD4 and CD8 repertoire contributions could not be separated without sorting. Higher Inverse Simpson Index values in graft donor and pretransplant recipient predicted broader posttransplant TCR diversity.

As regards this clone: Its target is unknown.

The starting material was PBMCs, obtained 100 days after allogeneic stem cell transplant. This TCR came from a female patient between 35 and 55 years old who had an allogeneic stem cell transplant from a related donor, so T cells may come from the graft donor. Some clones in this sample may be carry-over from other donors' samples. The chain employs TRBV7-2 and TRBJ2-1; D may be TRBD2 (6 bases). The CDR3 nucleotides read TGTGCCAGCAGCCCGTCTCGGGGGACCCATGAGCAGTTCTTC. Its translation is CASSPSRGTHEQFF.